Below, 22 T cell receptor beta chains from the same sample are listed, as sequenced in a study of response to subunit inactivated influenza vaccine. MiXCR, run by TCRdb on the RT-PCR reads, gives a single entry per CDR3 protein. The sample lists 300,000 to 350,000 distinct CDR3 sequences; approximately 21% were seen once. Sample: PBMCs from blood, taken about 20 months after vaccination. These receptors were taken from a man between 50 and 75 years old who received an inactivated influenza vaccine.

This clonotype was observed a few times. The chain uses TRBV4-2 and TRBJ1-4; D unresolved. Germline V gives CDR1 LGHNA, CDR2 YNFKEQ. This CDR3 has 15 residues. Trimming took off 0 bases at V and 4 bases at J, with 9 bases between the two ends. CDR3 amino acids: CASSQDPQINEKLFF. CDR3 nucleotides: TGTGCCAGCAGCCAAGACCCACAGATTAATGAAAAACTGTTTTTT.

This clonotype has more than one count but fewer than ten. The V call is TRBV7-6, the J call TRBJ2-7; no firm D call. V shed 1 base and J shed 2 bases, with 9 bases lying between them. The CDR3 has 14 amino acids. Germline V gene sequence: CDR1 SGHVS, CDR2 FNYEAQ. Written as DNA, the CDR3 is TGTGCCAGCAGCTTAGGCGGTCTAACCTACGAGCAGTACTTC. This sequence encodes CASSLGGLTYEQYF.

This clonotype came up a few times. V is TRBV20-1 and J is TRBJ1-1; 9 bases map to TRBD1. The CDR3 runs to 12 residues. Trimming took 3 bases from V and 10 from J; bases not matched to a gene: 6. Germline V gene data show CDR1 as DFQATT and CDR2 as SNEGSKA (reference sequence). The CDR3 nucleotides are TGCAGTGCTAGGGACAGGGGTATGGGAGCTTTCTTT. Translating gives CSARDRGMGAFF.

The chain joins TRBV10-2 to TRBJ2-4; the match to TRBD1 covers 7 bases. Germline trimming cut 7 bases from V and 1 base from J; bases unmatched to any gene: 10. Germline V lookup: CDR1 WSHSY, CDR2 SAAADI. The CDR3 is 16 amino acids. Here the CDR3 reads CASMGHRGEAKNIQYF. The CDR3 DNA follows: TGCGCCAGCATGGGCCACAGGGGTGAGGCCAAAAACATTCAGTACTTC.

CDR3 DNA: TGTGCCAGCAGTTTGCGGACGGAGACCTACGAGCAGTACTTC. It translates to CASSLRTETYEQYF. The gene calls are TRBV28 and TRBJ2-7; D is ambiguous. This CDR3 comprises 14 residues. Trimming removed 3 bases from V and 2 bases from J, with 11 bases in between. Germline V gene lookup returns CDR1 MDHEN and CDR2 SYDVKM.

This chain connects TRBV4-2 to TRBJ1-2; D is undetermined. The CDR3 is 13 residues long. The germline CDR1 and CDR2 sequences are LGHNA and YNFKEQ. V gave up 0 bases and J gave up 4 bases, with 6 bases separating them. This CDR3 reads CASSQEDVYGYTF. The CDR3 region has the DNA TGTGCCAGCAGCCAAGAGGACGTCTATGGCTACACCTTC.

This chain joins TRBV12-2 and TRBJ1-1; TRBD1 was called by the table and not checked on the DNA. TRBV12-2 is noted as a pseudogene. There are 14 residues in the CDR3. CDR3 protein: CASRFVPMNTEAFF. Written as DNA, the CDR3 is TGTGCAAGTCGCTTTGTCCCGATGAACACTGAAGCTTTCTTT.

This clonotype was seen ten or more times. The chain links TRBV12-3 or TRBV12-4 to TRBJ1-2, with 7 bases matching TRBD1. The CDR3 is made up of 14 amino acids. V shed 5 bases, J shed 4 bases, and the junction held 7 bases outside the gene matches. CDR3 nucleotides: TGTGCCAGCAGTCTGGACAGGAGGGTCTATGGCTACACCTTC. Translation: CASSLDRRVYGYTF.

This clonotype appeared a few times. One end of the junction does not line up with germline, which may come from a read error. The J gene is TRBJ2-3, the V gene TRBV4-2; 13 bases agree with TRBD2. The CDR3 extends over 16 amino acids. Germline lookup yields CDR1 LGHNA and CDR2 YNFKEQ. CDR3 loop: CASSQKGLAGTGTQYF. In DNA form, the CDR3 reads TGTGCCAGCAGCCAGAAGGGACTAGCGGGGACAGGTACGCAGTATTTT.

The chain has TRBV3-1 and TRBJ2-1; a possible D gene is TRBD2 (7 bases). This CDR3 comprises 15 residues. Germline CDR1 LGHDT, CDR2 YNNKEL (reference sequence). V gave up 6 bases and J gave up 7 bases, with 19 bases separating them. CDR3 sequence (DNA): TGTGCCAGCAGTGTAAGGGGGGGGGCCGTTAATGAGCAGTTCTTC. Its protein product is CASSVRGGAVNEQFF.

The rearrangement links TRBV28 to TRBJ1-3, with D possibly TRBD1 on 5 matching bases. CDR3 size: 14 residues. The germline V gene encodes CDR1 MDHEN and CDR2 SYDVKM. Trimming took off 5 bases at V and 4 bases at J, with 12 bases between the two ends. The CDR3 sequence is CASSLPRAGNTIYF. As DNA, the CDR3 is TGTGCCAGCAGTCTTCCCAGGGCCGGAAACACCATATATTTT. The entire variable domain, with the rest obtained from reference TRBV28 and TRBJ1-3, is as follows: DVKVTQSSRYLVKRTGEKVFLECVQDMDHENMFWYRQDPGLGLRLIYFSYDVKMKEKGDIPEGYSVSREKKERFSLILESASTNQTSMYLCASSLPRAGNTIYFGEGSWLTVV.

Turning to this clonotype: A much larger clone sits a single nucleotide away, making a read error possible. The chain has TRBV5-1 and TRBJ1-1; tentative D call: TRBD1 (5 bases). This CDR3 contains 14 residues. Germline CDR1 and CDR2: SGHRS and YFSETQ. CDR3 in DNA: TGCGCCAGCAGCTTGGCTCAGGGATACACTGAAACTTTCTTT. This encodes CASSLAQGYTETFF. The complete variable domain, with remaining parts taken from reference TRBV5-1 and TRBJ1-1, reads KAGVTQTPRYLIKTRGQQVTLSCSPISGHRSVSWYQQTPGQGLQFLFEYFSETQRNKGNFPGRFSGRQFSNSRSEMNVSTLELGDSALYLCASSLAQGYTETFFGQGTRLTVV.

This clonotype was detected only a few times. The chain combines TRBV6-1 with TRBJ1-4; 7 nucleotides agree with TRBD1. The germline V gene encodes CDR1 MNHNS and CDR2 SASEGT. CDR3 length equals 14 residues. V shed 10 bases, J shed 8 bases, and the junction held 13 bases outside the gene matches. The CDR3 region has the DNA TGTGCCATCGCCCCTGAGACAGGGAGCGAAAAACTGTTTTTT. It yields the protein CAIAPETGSEKLFF.

This clonotype was counted many times. J is TRBJ1-2 and V is TRBV6-5; D may be TRBD1 (5 bases). The CDR3 has 14 amino acids. Germline CDR1 MNHEY, CDR2 SVGAGI. V was clipped by 4 bases and J by 4 bases, with 13 bases between them. In nucleotides, the CDR3 is TGTGCCAGCAGTTCGACAGCCGCTAGCTATGGCTACACCTTC. Amino acids: CASSSTAASYGYTF.

This clonotype was observed at least ten times. The chain combines TRBV7-2 with TRBJ2-3; D unresolved. CDR3 length equals 15 residues. V gave up 5 bases and J gave up 0 bases, with 12 bases separating them. CDR1 and CDR2 from the germline V gene are SGHTA and FQGNSA. CDR3 DNA sequence: TGTGCCAGCAGCCACCAGGCCCGTAGCACAGATACGCAGTATTTT. Its protein is CASSHQARSTDTQYF. Based on the CDR3 plus reference TRBV7-2 and TRBJ2-3, the full variable domain is GAGVSQSPSNKVTEKGKDVELRCDPISGHTALYWYRQSLGQGLEFLIYFQGNSAPDKSGLPSDRFSAERTGGSVSTLTIQRTQQEDSAVYLCASSHQARSTDTQYFGPGTRLTVL.

This clonotype has just a few counts. The rearrangement links TRBV28 to TRBJ2-7; D is uncertain. The V gene's germline CDR1 is MDHEN and CDR2 SYDVKM. The CDR3 covers 13 residues. Trimming cost V 3 bases and J 2 bases, with 8 bases left between them. The CDR3 sequence is CASSFANAYEQYF. The CDR3 DNA reads TGTGCCAGCAGTTTCGCCAACGCCTACGAGCAGTACTTC.

The sample holds a few counts of this clonotype. The rearrangement links TRBV5-1 to TRBJ1-5; perhaps TRBD1 as D (5 bases). CDR1 SGHRS and CDR2 YFSETQ come from the germline V gene. The CDR3 is made up of 14 amino acids. Trimming shortened V by 4 bases and J by 6 bases, and 14 bases separated the two germline ends. The CDR3 is CASSLTGMGQPQHF. The DNA of the CDR3 is TGCGCCAGCAGCCTTACAGGTATGGGTCAGCCCCAGCATTTT.

There are a few counts of this clonotype. V and J are TRBV12-3 or TRBV12-4 and TRBJ1-6; 8 bases map to TRBD1. V shed 0 bases and J 8 bases; nucleotides not matched to a gene: 3. There are 15 residues in the CDR3. The CDR3 sequence: CASSLARTGYSPLHF. CDR3 sequence (DNA): TGTGCCAGCAGTTTAGCACGGACAGGGTATTCACCCCTCCACTTT.

V is TRBV20-1 and J is TRBJ1-1; D gene unclear. This CDR3 region has 13 residues. Germline V gives CDR1 DFQATT, CDR2 SNEGSKA (reference sequence). V was cut by 3 bases and J by 2 bases, with 10 bases left in between. The CDR3 loop reads CSASLQPNTEAFF. DNA for the CDR3: TGCAGTGCTAGCTTACAGCCAAACACTGAAGCTTTCTTT.

This clonotype occurred a few times. The chain has TRBV19 and TRBJ1-4, with a possible D match to TRBD1 (5 bases). CDR3 length: 13 amino acids. CDR1 LNHDA and CDR2 SQIVND come from the germline V gene (reference sequence). Trimming removed 8 bases from V and 7 bases from J, with 14 bases in between. The CDR3 reads CASGPGEAEKLFF. The CDR3 region has the DNA TGTGCCAGTGGCCCGGGGGAGGCTGAAAAACTGTTTTTT.

The V and J genes are TRBV7-2 and TRBJ2-5; maybe TRBD1 (6 bases). The germline gives CDR1 SGHTA, CDR2 FQGNSA. There are 15 residues in the CDR3. The V end lost 6 bases, the J end lost 7 bases, and 21 bases lay between the germline ends. The CDR3 bases are TGTGCCAGCAGAAGGACAGTCAATTTTGGGGGGACCCAGTACTTC. Translation gives CASRRTVNFGGTQYF.

This clonotype was seen more than once but under ten times. The chain links TRBV7-9 to TRBJ1-2; D is uncertain. CDR3 length: 13 amino acids. Germline loops: CDR1 SEHNR, CDR2 FQNEAQ (reference sequence). V was clipped by 5 bases and J by 7 bases, with 14 bases between them. Here the CDR3 reads CASSPDTRAGYTF. The CDR3 nucleotides read TGTGCCAGCAGCCCCGACACGAGGGCTGGCTACACCTTC.